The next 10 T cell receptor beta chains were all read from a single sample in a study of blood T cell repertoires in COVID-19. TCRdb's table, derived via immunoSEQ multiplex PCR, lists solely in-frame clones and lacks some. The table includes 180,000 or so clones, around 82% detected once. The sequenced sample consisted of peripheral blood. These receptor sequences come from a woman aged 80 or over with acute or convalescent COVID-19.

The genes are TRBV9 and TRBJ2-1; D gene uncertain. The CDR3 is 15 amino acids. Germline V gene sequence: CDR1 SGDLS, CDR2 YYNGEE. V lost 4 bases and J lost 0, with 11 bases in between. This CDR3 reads CASSTDVVSYNEQFF. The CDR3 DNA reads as TGTGCCAGCAGCACAGACGTCGTCTCCTACAATGAGCAGTTCTTC.

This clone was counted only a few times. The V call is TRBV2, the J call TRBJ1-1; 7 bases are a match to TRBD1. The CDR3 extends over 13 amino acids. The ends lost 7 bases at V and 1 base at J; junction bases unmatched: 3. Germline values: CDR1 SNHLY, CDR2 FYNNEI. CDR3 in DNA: TGTGCCAGCAAAGGGACAGAGAACACTGAAGCTTTCTTT. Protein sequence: CASKGTENTEAFF.

CDR3 sequence: CASSLGPAKAYEQYF. CDR3 bases: TGTGCCAGCAGCTTAGGGCCAGCGAAGGCCTACGAGCAGTACTTC. The chain has TRBV7-8 and TRBJ2-7; D not certain. V was clipped by 1 base and J by 2 bases, with 12 bases between them. CDR1 and CDR2 (germline): SGHVS, FQNEAQ. The CDR3 runs 15 residues.

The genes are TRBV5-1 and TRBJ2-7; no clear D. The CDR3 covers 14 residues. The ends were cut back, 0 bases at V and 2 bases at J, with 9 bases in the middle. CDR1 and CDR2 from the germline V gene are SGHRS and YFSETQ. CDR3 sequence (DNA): TGCGCCAGCAGCTTGGGAGGAACTACCTACGAGCAGTACTTC. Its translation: CASSLGGTTYEQYF. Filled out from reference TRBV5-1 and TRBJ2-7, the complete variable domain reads KAGVTQTPRYLIKTRGQQVTLSCSPISGHRSVSWYQQTPGQGLQFLFEYFSETQRNKGNFPGRFSGRQFSNSRSEMNVSTLELGDSALYLCASSLGGTTYEQYFGPGTRLTVT.

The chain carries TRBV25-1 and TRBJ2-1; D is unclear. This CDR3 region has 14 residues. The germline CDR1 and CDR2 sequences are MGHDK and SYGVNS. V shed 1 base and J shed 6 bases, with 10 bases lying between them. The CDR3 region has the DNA TGTGCCAGCAGTGAATGGATAGCCGTCAATGAGCAGTTCTTC. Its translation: CASSEWIAVNEQFF.

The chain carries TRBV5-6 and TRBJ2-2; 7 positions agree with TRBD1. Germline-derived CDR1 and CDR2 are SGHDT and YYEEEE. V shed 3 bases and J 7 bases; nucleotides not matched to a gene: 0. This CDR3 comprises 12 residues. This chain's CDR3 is CASSWTGGELFF. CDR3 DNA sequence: TGTGCCAGCAGCTGGACAGGCGGGGAGCTGTTTTTT.

CDR3 bases: TGCGCCAGCAGCTTGGAAGGTGTCAGGGGGCCCGAGACCCAGTACTTC. It codes for CASSLEGVRGPETQYF. The J gene is TRBJ2-5, the V gene TRBV5-1; 8 bases line up with TRBD1. Trimming cost V 0 bases and J 5 bases; bases outside gene matches: 9. This CDR3 comprises 16 residues. Per germline, CDR1 SGHRS and CDR2 YFSETQ.

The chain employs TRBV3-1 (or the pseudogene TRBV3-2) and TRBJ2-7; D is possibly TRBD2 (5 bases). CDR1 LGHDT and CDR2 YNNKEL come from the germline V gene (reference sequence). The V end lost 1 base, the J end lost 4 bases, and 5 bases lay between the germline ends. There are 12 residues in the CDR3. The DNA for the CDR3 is TGTGCCAGCAGCCAAGGCGGGTACGAGCAGTACTTC. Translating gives CASSQGGYEQYF.

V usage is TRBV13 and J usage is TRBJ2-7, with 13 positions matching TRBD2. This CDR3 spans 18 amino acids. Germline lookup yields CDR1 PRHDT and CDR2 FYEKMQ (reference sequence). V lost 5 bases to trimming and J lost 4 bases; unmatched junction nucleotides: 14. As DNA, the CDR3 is TGTGCCAGCAGCCCCACTCGGGAGTGGACTAGCGGGAGATACGAGCAGTACTTC. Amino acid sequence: CASSPTREWTSGRYEQYF.

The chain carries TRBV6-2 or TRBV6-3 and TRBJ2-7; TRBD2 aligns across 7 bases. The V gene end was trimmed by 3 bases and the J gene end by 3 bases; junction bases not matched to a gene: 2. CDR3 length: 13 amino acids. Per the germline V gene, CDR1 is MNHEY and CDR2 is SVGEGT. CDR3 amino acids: CASSYRGSYEQYF. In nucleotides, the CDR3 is TGTGCCAGCAGTTATCGCGGGAGCTACGAGCAGTACTTC.